This is a list of T cell receptor beta chains from one sample in a study of shared clonotypes between healthy human individuals. This table comes from immunoSEQ multiplex PCR, and its TCRdb copy is limited to in-frame clones, with some not included. The data contain 2.5 million or so clones, roughly nine tenths of them seen just once; the ten biggest clones take up over 0.12%. The sample comprised naive CD4+ T cells sorted from blood. All receptors derive from a man aged 18-30 years in good health. Each CDR3 is given with its conserved first and last residue. The D gene is left open where the match is weak. For some rows the clone size is stated as once, few or many, or as a class when expanded; others skip it.

TRBJ1-1 | . | TRBV19 | . | CASRVPGILQGAFF | TGTGCCAGTAGAGTTCCAGGGATCCTACAAGGAGCTTTCTTT
TRBJ1-1 | . | TRBV28 | . | CASSHNRWGADTEAFF | TGTGCCAGCAGCCATAACAGGTGGGGGGCCGACACTGAAGCTTTCTTT
TRBJ1-3 | TRBD1 | TRBV7-3 | . | CASSLSGGLGNTIYF | TGTGCCAGCAGCTTATCAGGGGGACTTGGAAACACCATATATTTT
TRBJ2-5 | TRBD2 | TRBV29-1 | once | CSVLLLASQETQYF | TGCAGCGTTCTACTACTAGCGTCCCAAGAGACCCAGTACTTC
TRBJ1-6 | TRBD1 | TRBV9 | . | CASSDDRGAYNSPLHF | TGTGCCAGCAGCGACGACAGGGGGGCCTATAATTCACCCCTCCACTTT
TRBJ2-1 | TRBD2 | TRBV4-3 | . | CASSQGTSGRAVDEQFF | TGCGCCAGCAGCCAGGGGACTAGCGGGAGGGCCGTGGATGAGCAGTTCTTC
TRBJ2-7 | . | TRBV10-3 | . | CAISAGQETYEQYF | TGTGCCATCAGTGCCGGTCAAGAAACCTACGAGCAGTACTTC
TRBJ2-2 | . | TRBV7-2 | . | CASSLDSAAGAGELFF | TGTGCCAGCAGCTTAGATTCGGCGGCCGGGGCCGGGGAGCTGTTTTTT
TRBJ2-7 | TRBD1 | TRBV2 | . | CASGKTGTGYEQYF | TGTGCCAGCGGGAAGACCGGGACAGGCTACGAGCAGTACTTC
TRBJ2-2 | . | TRBV5-4 | . | CASSPQGNTGELFF | TGTGCCAGCAGCCCACAGGGGAACACCGGGGAGCTGTTTTTT
TRBJ2-3 | . | TRBV4-1 | . | CASSQASFGALSTDTQYF | TGCGCCAGCAGCCAAGCCTCTTTTGGGGCACTCAGCACAGATACGCAGTATTTT
TRBJ2-1 | . | TRBV7-9 | . | CAGSLGGKHNEQFF | TGTGCCGGTTCCCTCGGCGGAAAACACAATGAGCAGTTCTTC
TRBJ2-6 | TRBD1 | TRBV28 | . | CASRTGGRPGANVLTF | TGTGCCAGTCGGACAGGGGGCAGGCCTGGGGCCAACGTCCTGACTTTC
TRBJ2-5 | TRBD1 | TRBV5-1 | . | CASSRTGAETQYF | TGCGCCAGCAGCAGGACAGGGGCGGAGACCCAGTACTTC
TRBJ1-6 | . | TRBV28 | . | CASRDEGHSYNSPLHF | TGTGCCAGCAGGGATGAGGGTCACTCCTATAATTCACCCCTCCACTTT
TRBJ1-1 | . | TRBV18 | . | CASSPSTPSRVTEAFF | TGTGCCAGCTCACCTTCTACTCCGTCCAGGGTCACTGAAGCTTTCTTT
TRBJ1-5 | . | TRBV5-4 | . | CASSDFVESNQPQHF | TGTGCCAGCAGCGACTTCGTAGAGAGCAATCAGCCCCAGCATTTT
TRBJ1-2 | . | TRBV30 | . | CAWRDQGSHYGYTF | TGTGCCTGGAGGGACCAGGGGTCCCACTATGGCTACACCTTC
TRBJ2-2 | TRBD1 | TRBV11-2 | . | CASSPRQGSNTGELFF | TGTGCCAGCAGCCCCAGACAGGGATCGAACACCGGGGAGCTGTTTTTT
TRBJ2-7 | . | TRBV9 | few | CASSVGQGPYEQYF | TGTGCCAGCAGCGTAGGTCAAGGGCCCTACGAGCAGTACTTC
TRBJ2-3 | . | TRBV2 | . | CASSEKEGGPNTQYF | TGTGCCAGCAGTGAGAAAGAGGGGGGCCCCAATACGCAGTATTTT
TRBJ1-1 | . | TRBV5-1 | once | CASKWSAGVSLNTEAFF | TGCGCCAGCAAGTGGTCGGCAGGGGTCAGTCTGAACACTGAAGCTTTCTTT
TRBJ2-2 | . | TRBV5-6 | . | CASSMTGPWGELFF | TGTGCCAGCAGCATGACAGGCCCTTGGGGGGAGCTGTTTTTT
TRBJ1-3 | . | TRBV7-2 | . | CASSLGDISGNTIYF | TGTGCCAGCAGCTTAGGCGACATCTCTGGAAACACCATATATTTT
TRBJ1-5 | . | TRBV2 | . | CASSEEGDSNQPQHF | TGTGCCAGCAGTGAGGAAGGGGATAGCAATCAGCCCCAGCATTTT
TRBJ1-6 | TRBD1 | TRBV7-9 | . | CASSISWDSYNSPLHF | TGTGCCAGCAGCATCTCCTGGGACAGCTATAATTCACCCCTCCACTTT
TRBJ1-4 | . | TRBV29-1 | . | CSVAGRLNEKLFF | TGCAGCGTTGCAGGGAGACTTAATGAAAAACTGTTTTTT
TRBJ2-3 | TRBD2 | TRBV18 | . | CASSLLAGSDTDTQYF | TGTGCCAGCTCGCTCCTAGCGGGATCTGACACAGATACGCAGTATTTT
TRBJ1-5 | . | TRBV10-3 | few | CAISENGGAGGTQHF | TGTGCCATCAGTGAGAATGGGGGAGCTGGGGGGACCCAGCATTTT
TRBJ1-1 | . | TRBV14 | few | CASSQRQMNTEAFF | TGTGCCAGCAGCCAGAGACAAATGAACACTGAAGCTTTCTTT
TRBJ2-3 | . | TRBV11-2 | . | CASSLLRTDTQYF | TGTGCCAGCAGCTTACTGCGGACAGATACGCAGTATTTT
TRBJ2-7 | . | TRBV9 | . | CASSVRDSPTEQYF | TGTGCCAGCAGCGTCCGGGACTCGCCCACCGAGCAGTACTTC
TRBJ1-5 | . | TRBV30 | . | CAWSGQGDNQPQHF | TGTGCCTGGAGTGGTCAGGGAGACAATCAGCCCCAGCATTTT
TRBJ2-7 | TRBD2 | TRBV5-4 | once | CASSSGLSYSEQYF | TGTGCCAGCAGCTCGGGACTATCCTACTCGGAGCAGTACTTC
TRBJ2-3 | TRBD2 | TRBV6-6 | . | CASSRAGLAIDTQYF | TGTGCCAGCAGTAGGGCGGGACTAGCAATAGATACGCAGTATTTT
TRBJ1-1 | TRBD1 | TRBV5-1 | few | CASSSGQGRVTEAFF | TGCGCCAGCAGCTCCGGACAGGGCCGTGTCACTGAAGCTTTCTTT
TRBJ2-7 | TRBD1 | TRBV30 | . | CAWSVARDRTRYEQYF | TGTGCCTGGAGCGTTGCCCGGGACAGGACCCGCTACGAGCAGTACTTC
TRBJ1-4 | . | TRBV29-1 | once | CSVAPQTKGEKLFF | TGCAGCGTTGCCCCCCAGACCAAGGGGGAAAAACTGTTTTTT
TRBJ1-4 | . | TRBV7-9 | . | CASSDKPYREANEKLFF | TGTGCCAGCAGCGACAAGCCGTACAGGGAGGCTAATGAAAAACTGTTTTTT
TRBJ2-2 | . | TRBV30 | . | CAWSSLTGELFF | TGTGCCTGGAGTAGCCTTACCGGGGAGCTGTTTTTT
TRBJ2-5 | . | TRBV6-5 | . | CASTTTRGSIETQYF | TGTGCCAGCACCACGACTCGGGGGAGCATAGAGACCCAGTACTTC
TRBJ1-4 | TRBD1 | TRBV4-2 | . | CASSQEGGTVNEKLFF | TGTGCCAGCAGCCAAGAGGGGGGGACAGTTAATGAAAAACTGTTTTTT